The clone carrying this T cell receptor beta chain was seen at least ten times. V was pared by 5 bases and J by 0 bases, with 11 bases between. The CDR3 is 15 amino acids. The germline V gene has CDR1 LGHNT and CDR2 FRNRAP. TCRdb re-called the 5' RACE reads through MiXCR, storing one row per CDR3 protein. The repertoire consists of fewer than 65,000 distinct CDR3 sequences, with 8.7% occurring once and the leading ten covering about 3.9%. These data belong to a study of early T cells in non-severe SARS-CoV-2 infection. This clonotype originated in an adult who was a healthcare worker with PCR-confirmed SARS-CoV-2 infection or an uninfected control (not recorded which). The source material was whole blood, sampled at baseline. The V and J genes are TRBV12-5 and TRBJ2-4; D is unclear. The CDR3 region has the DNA TGTGCTAGTGGTCAGGTTGGGATAGCCAAAAACATTCAGTACTTC. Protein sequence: CASGQVGIAKNIQYF.